These 23 T cell receptor beta chains came from one sample sequenced in a study of T cells in Graves' hyperthyroidism and ophthalmopathy. TCR beta CDR3 regions were amplified from RNA transcripts. The HTBI set primed first-round TCR CDR3 RT-PCR. MiXCR, run by TCRdb on the multiplex PCR reads, gives a single entry per CDR3 protein. The data contain approximately 400,000 distinct CDR3 sequences, about 15% of them seen just once; the ten biggest clones take up around a fifth. Input material: blood. The receptors were gathered from a woman aged 25 to 45 with Graves' ophthalmopathy.

This clonotype has ten or more counts. The genes are TRBV20-1 and TRBJ2-7; D might be TRBD1 or TRBD2, each matching 5 bases. The length of the CDR3 is 12 residues. Germline V gene sequence: CDR1 DFQATT, CDR2 SNEGSKA (reference sequence). The germline V and J ends were trimmed by 8 bases and 5 bases, with 16 bases remaining between them. CDR3 region: CSTNRDGDEQYF. The CDR3 DNA reads as TGCAGTACAAACCGGGACGGCGACGAGCAGTACTTC.

As concerns this clonotype: One junction end does not reproduce the germline sequence, and a read error may be involved. The rearrangement links TRBV10-3 to TRBJ1-5; D gene unclear. This CDR3 has 14 residues. CDR1 is ENHRY and CDR2 is SYGVKD in the germline V gene. CDR3 amino acids: CAVSATDSNQPQHF. As DNA, the CDR3 is TGTGCCGTCAGTGCAACAGATAGCAATCAGCCCCAGCATTTT.

This clonotype was seen only once. At one end, the junction sequence differs from germline, possibly due to a read error. V gene TRBV24-1 combines with J gene TRBJ1-4; D unclear. The length of the CDR3 is 20 residues. The germline V gene encodes CDR1 KGHDR and CDR2 SFDVKD. The CDR3 protein is CATGDGWPGSKTRTNEKLFF. The CDR3 DNA reads TGTGCCACCGGTGACGGTTGGCCCGGGTCAAAAACCAGAACTAATGAAAAACTGTTTTTT.

This chain links TRBV6-9 with TRBJ2-1, with 12 nucleotides matching TRBD2. The CDR3 has 21 amino acids. Germline V gene data show CDR1 as MNHGY and CDR2 as SVAAGI. The V gene end was trimmed by 4 bases and the J gene end by 0 bases; junction bases not matched to a gene: 16. Here the CDR3 reads CASSFHPLRTSGASSYNEQFF. CDR3 coding DNA: TGTGCCAGCAGTTTTCACCCCCTTCGGACTAGCGGGGCGAGCTCCTACAATGAGCAGTTCTTC.

Details on this clonotype: Given a much more abundant clone one base away, this may be a read error. The rearrangement joins TRBV12-3 or TRBV12-4 to TRBJ2-1; D perhaps matches TRBD1 (7 bases). This CDR3 has 13 residues. Here the CDR3 reads CASRAGQYNGQFF. CDR3 in DNA: TGTGCCAGCAGGGCGGGACAGTACAATGGGCAGTTCTTC.

This clonotype came up many times. The chain couples TRBV12-3 or TRBV12-4 to TRBJ1-2; no clear D. The CDR3 totals 11 residues. V lost 6 bases, J lost 5 bases, and 7 bases lay in between. CDR3 DNA: TGTGCCAGCAGAGAATGGTATGGCTACACCTTC. Translating it yields CASREWYGYTF.

This clonotype was picked up many times. This rearrangement joins TRBV20-1 to TRBJ1-2; D remains ambiguous. Trimming pared 3 bases from V and 5 bases from J, leaving 10 bases between. This CDR3 has 12 amino acids. Germline V CDR1 and CDR2: DFQATT, SNEGSKA (reference sequence). The CDR3 DNA is TGCAGTGCTAGGCTTCGGACGTATGGCTACACCTTC. Amino acids: CSARLRTYGYTF.

This chain connects TRBV9 to TRBJ1-2, with D possibly matching TRBD1 (6 bases). The CDR3 spans 15 residues. With 3 bases removed from V and 7 bases from J, the gap between germline ends came to 19 bases. The germline V gene encodes CDR1 SGDLS and CDR2 YYNGEE. In DNA form, the CDR3 reads TGTGCCAGCAGCGCACCCCGGGGGGCCGGGGCTGGCTACACCTTC. Encoded protein: CASSAPRGAGAGYTF.

In its sample, this clonotype was seen many times. The V call is TRBV30, the J call TRBJ2-7, with a weak D call TRBD1 (5 bases). CDR1 and CDR2 (germline): GTSNPN, SVGIG (reference sequence). This CDR3 is built from 13 residues. V was shortened by 4 bases and J by 5 bases, with 15 bases between the two germline ends. CDR3 sequence (DNA): TGTGCCTGGATGTCAGGGAAGGTCAACGAGCAGTACTTC. Translation: CAWMSGKVNEQYF.

This clonotype was detected ten times or more. This chain connects TRBV7-2 to TRBJ2-7; 7 positions agree with TRBD2. V shed 5 bases and J 2 bases; nucleotides not matched to a gene: 3. The CDR3 length is 13 residues. In germline, CDR1 is SGHTA, CDR2 FQGNSA. CDR3 loop: CASSGGGTYEQYF. DNA for the CDR3: TGTGCCAGCAGCGGGGGGGGGACCTACGAGCAGTACTTC.

This clonotype was seen more than once but under ten times. V usage is TRBV7-2 and J usage is TRBJ1-6; possibly TRBD1 for D (6 bases). The V end was cut by 3 bases, the J end by 8 bases, with 17 bases between. Germline V gives CDR1 SGHTA, CDR2 FQGNSA. The CDR3 has 16 amino acids. For the CDR3, the DNA is TGTGCCAGCAGCTTCCAAGAAACAGGGTTCTATTCACCCCTCCACTTT. Translation: CASSFQETGFYSPLHF.

This clonotype was counted ten times or more. The chain has TRBV7-3 and TRBJ2-5; TRBD1 might be the D (7 bases). V lost 1 base, J lost 1 base, and 13 bases lay in between. Looked up from germline, CDR1 is SGHTA and CDR2 is FQGTGA. This CDR3 has 16 residues. The CDR3 loop is CASSLNGGGGQETQYF. CDR3 nucleotide sequence: TGTGCCAGCAGCTTAAACGGAGGGGGCGGCCAAGAGACCCAGTACTTC.

This clonotype was recorded many times. V gene TRBV11-2 combines with J gene TRBJ2-1; no definite D call. The CDR3 extends over 15 amino acids. The germline gives CDR1 SGHAT, CDR2 FQNNGV. With 0 bases removed from V and 8 bases from J, the gap between germline ends came to 14 bases. The CDR3, as DNA: TGTGCCAGCAGCTTAGAACTGGGCACCCAGCATGAGCAGTTCTTC. Translation: CASSLELGTQHEQFF.

This chain links TRBV6-5 with TRBJ1-4; 9 bases align to TRBD1. Germline values: CDR1 MNHEY, CDR2 SVGAGI. The CDR3 contains 19 residues. Unmatched junction bases numbered 12, after V lost 4 bases and J lost 0 bases. CDR3 loop: CASSSGALQGAATNEKLFF. CDR3 in DNA: TGTGCCAGCAGTTCGGGAGCACTACAGGGGGCGGCAACTAATGAAAAACTGTTTTTT.

Ten or more counts support this clonotype. V usage is TRBV5-1 and J usage is TRBJ2-3, with 8 bases fitting TRBD1. This CDR3 comprises 20 residues. V lost 2 bases and J lost 0; bases outside the gene matches: 17. Germline V CDR1 and CDR2: SGHRS, YFSETQ. The CDR3 coding sequence is TGCGCCAGCAGCTTTGTTGGACCGGGACAGGAGTACTATAGCACAGATACGCAGTATTTT. Translated: CASSFVGPGQEYYSTDTQYF. Together with reference TRBV5-1 and TRBJ2-3, the CDR3 gives the full variable domain: KAGVTQTPRYLIKTRGQQVTLSCSPISGHRSVSWYQQTPGQGLQFLFEYFSETQRNKGNFPGRFSGRQFSNSRSEMNVSTLELGDSALYLCASSFVGPGQEYYSTDTQYFGPGTRLTVL.

This clonotype came up many times. The rearrangement links TRBV10-3 to TRBJ2-5; 7 nucleotides line up with TRBD1. The V gene's germline CDR1 is ENHRY and CDR2 SYGVKD. The CDR3 length is 15 residues. V lost 6 bases, J lost 5 bases, and 12 bases stayed unmatched. The CDR3 here is CAIRGSTGSGETQYF. CDR3 nucleotides: TGTGCCATCAGGGGATCGACAGGGTCTGGGGAGACCCAGTACTTC.

This clonotype was observed at least ten times. This rearrangement joins TRBV2 to TRBJ2-1, with TRBD2 as a possible D gene (5 bases). Trimming shortened V by 6 bases and J by 12 bases, and 18 bases separated the two germline ends. This CDR3 is 13 amino acids long. Germline CDR1 reads SNHLY; CDR2 reads FYNNEI. The CDR3 nucleotides read TGTGCCAGCAGATCAGTGAATCGGGATGGGCAGTTCTTC. Translation gives CASRSVNRDGQFF.

This clonotype was counted at least ten times. The V gene is TRBV2, the J gene TRBJ2-7, with 7 bases that match TRBD1. CDR3 size: 17 residues. Germline V gene lookup returns CDR1 SNHLY and CDR2 FYNNEI. The trim removed 10 bases at V and 2 bases at J, leaving 20 bases unmatched. CDR3 sequence (DNA): TGTGCCACGTGGGGACCCTACAGGGGACAAGGACCCTACGAGCAGTACTTC. It codes for CATWGPYRGQGPYEQYF.

This clonotype was seen more than once but under ten times. Since a much larger clone is just one base distant, this may be a read error. This chain links TRBV20-1 with TRBJ2-7; TRBD1 aligns across 10 bases. The V gene's germline CDR1 is DFQATT and CDR2 SNEGSKA (reference sequence). This CDR3 contains 16 residues. The CDR3, as DNA: TGCAGTGCTAGGGGGACAGGGGCAAGTAGACTTTACGAGCGGTACTTC. This codes for CSARGTGASRLYERYF.

This clonotype was recorded at least ten times. The J gene is TRBJ2-5, the V gene TRBV7-3; D gene unclear. The CDR3 has 14 residues. The germline CDR1 and CDR2 sequences are SGHTA and FQGTGA. Trimming took 2 bases from V and 5 from J, leaving 12 bases between them. CDR3 coding DNA: TGTGCCAGCAGCTTAGTTGGGGTTCCGGAGACCCAGTACTTC. Amino acids: CASSLVGVPETQYF.

V and J are TRBV20-1 and TRBJ1-1; no definite D call. The CDR3 is 14 amino acids. V lost 1 base to trimming and J lost 5 bases, with 14 bases between them. Per the germline V gene, CDR1 is DFQATT and CDR2 is SNEGSKA (reference sequence). The CDR3 spells CSARGGGRRTEAFF. In DNA form, the CDR3 reads TGCAGTGCTAGAGGCGGAGGGCGAAGGACTGAAGCTTTCTTT.

This clonotype occurred many times. This chain connects TRBV7-2 to TRBJ2-1; 14 nucleotides align to TRBD2. CDR1 is SGHTA and CDR2 is FQGNSA in the germline V gene. The ends lost 6 bases at V and 7 bases at J; junction bases unmatched: 2. CDR3 length: 14 amino acids. CDR3 nucleotide sequence: TGTGCCAGCAGGACTAGCGGGGGGGCGAATGAGCAGTTCTTC. This sequence encodes CASRTSGGANEQFF.

This rearrangement joins TRBV10-3 to TRBJ1-1; D gene ambiguous. Trimming stripped 3 bases from V and 10 bases from J, with 24 bases between. The CDR3 totals 16 residues. Germline lookup yields CDR1 ENHRY and CDR2 SYGVKD. The CDR3 sequence is CAISDNVREDWKLAFF. Written as DNA, the CDR3 is TGTGCCATCAGTGATAACGTCCGGGAGGACTGGAAGTTAGCTTTCTTT.